This is a list of T cell receptor beta chains from one sample in a study of CD8 T cells in ankylosing spondylitis. TCRdb used MiXCR to reprocess the 5' RACE reads, holding one entry per CDR3 protein. Counted here are around 390,000 distinct CDR3 sequences, about a fifth occurring once; the ten biggest clones make up about a sixth. Sequenced material: blood, either unsorted or a sorted T cell fraction (not recorded which). The receptors come from a male donor with ankylosing spondylitis. Both conserved end residues are part of each CDR3.

v_gene: TRBV12-3/TRBV12-4
j_gene: TRBJ2-7
CDR3aa: CASTGQGSVYEQYF

v_gene: TRBV20-1
j_gene: TRBJ2-1
CDR3aa: CSAGGSSYNEQFF

v_gene: TRBV5-1
j_gene: TRBJ1-5
CDR3aa: CASSLDGTREVSQHF

v_gene: TRBV25-1
j_gene: TRBJ2-2
CDR3aa: CASSNTWTGNTGELFF

v_gene: TRBV25-1
j_gene: TRBJ2-5
CDR3aa: CASSELRASQETQYF

v_gene: TRBV29-1
j_gene: TRBJ2-1
CDR3aa: CSGLQGWNEQFF

v_gene: TRBV10-3
j_gene: TRBJ2-3
CDR3aa: CAISEDGRAFDTQYF

v_gene: TRBV7-8
j_gene: TRBJ2-1
CDR3aa: CASSLATGVWNEQFF

v_gene: TRBV27
j_gene: TRBJ2-7
CDR3aa: CASNPGTSGRVPYEQYF

v_gene: TRBV3-1
j_gene: TRBJ2-7
CDR3aa: CASSRGGEQYF

v_gene: TRBV7-3
j_gene: TRBJ1-1
CDR3aa: CASSPRGLEGDTEAFF

v_gene: TRBV9
j_gene: TRBJ2-7
CDR3aa: CASSVGRTHDYEQYF

v_gene: TRBV5-1
j_gene: TRBJ2-2
CDR3aa: CASSLESQGNTGELFF

v_gene: TRBV12-3/TRBV12-4
j_gene: TRBJ2-5
CDR3aa: CASSLSPAGGLETQYF

v_gene: TRBV7-7
j_gene: TRBJ2-5
CDR3aa: CASSSPDGTQYF

v_gene: TRBV5-1
j_gene: TRBJ1-6
CDR3aa: CASSLGPPNSPLHF

v_gene: TRBV18
j_gene: TRBJ2-2
CDR3aa: CASSPVRNGELFF

v_gene: TRBV2
j_gene: TRBJ1-1
CDR3aa: CASSEAQGRTEVFF

v_gene: TRBV18
j_gene: TRBJ2-7
CDR3aa: CASSPARDYEQYF

v_gene: TRBV9
j_gene: TRBJ1-4
CDR3aa: CASSVGTGANEKLFF

v_gene: TRBV29-1
j_gene: TRBJ1-4
CDR3aa: CSVEEGGSEKLFF

v_gene: TRBV6-2/TRBV6-3
j_gene: TRBJ2-7
CDR3aa: CASSVQFYEQYF

v_gene: TRBV3-1
j_gene: TRBJ1-2
CDR3aa: CASSPPSRAGYTF

v_gene: TRBV28
j_gene: TRBJ1-1
CDR3aa: CASSAGAEAFF

v_gene: TRBV5-1
j_gene: TRBJ2-2
CDR3aa: CASSGTGGTGELFF

v_gene: TRBV5-1
j_gene: TRBJ2-5
CDR3aa: CASSLVGAYQETQYF

v_gene: TRBV11-1
j_gene: TRBJ2-1
CDR3aa: CASSFSPGDEQFF

v_gene: TRBV15
j_gene: TRBJ2-7
CDR3aa: CATSREAYEQYF

v_gene: TRBV4-1
j_gene: TRBJ2-5
CDR3aa: CASSGLAGSYQETQYF